The 23 T cell receptor beta chains presented below share a single source sample, sequenced in a study of blood T cell repertoires in COVID-19. Only in-frame clones appear in the TCRdb table, and some are missing; sequencing was by immunoSEQ multiplex PCR. The table lists roughly 280,000 clones, 75% to 90% of them singletons, with over 2% in the top ten. The sequenced sample was peripheral blood. The receptor source for this set is a woman between 45 and 65 years old who had recovered from COVID-19.

The genes are TRBV29-1 and TRBJ2-1; a possible D gene is TRBD1 (7 bases). Germline assignment: CDR1 SQVTM and CDR2 ANQGSEA. V lost 4 bases and J 9 bases, leaving 16 bases between the germline ends. The CDR3 extends over 13 amino acids. The CDR3 nucleotides are TGCAGCGTTGCTGGGGGCCAGGGGGGTGAGCAGTTCTTC. Translating it yields CSVAGGQGGEQFF.

The rearrangement uses TRBV5-4 and TRBJ2-7; 10 bases match TRBD1. Germline V CDR1 and CDR2: SGHNT, YYREEE (reference sequence). The V segment lost 4 bases and the J segment 3 bases; nucleotides outside the gene matches: 7. The CDR3 totals 15 residues. This CDR3 reads CASSPGTGEIYEQYF. The CDR3, as DNA: TGTGCCAGCAGCCCCGGGACAGGGGAGATCTACGAGCAGTACTTC.

The genes are TRBV7-9 and TRBJ2-7; 7 bases agree with TRBD2. The CDR3 is 13 residues long. The germline V gene has CDR1 SEHNR and CDR2 FQNEAQ (reference sequence). Trimming took 5 bases from V and 7 from J; bases not matched to a gene: 8. The CDR3 loop is CASSPTGGWEQYF. The CDR3 coding sequence is TGTGCCAGCAGCCCCACGGGGGGTTGGGAGCAGTACTTC.

This rearrangement joins TRBV5-8 to TRBJ2-7, with a weak D call TRBD1 (5 bases). Trimming removed 4 bases from V and 3 bases from J, with 17 bases in between. The CDR3 is 15 residues long. Germline V CDR1 and CDR2: SGHTS, YDEGEE. CDR3 region: CASSEKDTYFYEQYF. The CDR3 region has the DNA TGTGCCAGCAGCGAAAAGGACACCTACTTCTACGAGCAGTACTTC. Together with reference TRBV5-8 and TRBJ2-7, the CDR3 gives the full variable domain: EAGVTQSPTHLIKTRGQQATLRCSPISGHTSVYWYQQALGLGLQFLLWYDEGEERNRGNFPPRFSGRQFPNYSSELNVNALELEDSALYLCASSEKDTYFYEQYFGPGTRLTVT.

This sequence joins TRBV9 and TRBJ2-1, with 9 bases fitting TRBD1. This CDR3 is 17 amino acids long. Trimming removed 0 bases from V and 6 bases from J; junction bases left unmatched: 10. Germline V gene data show CDR1 as SGDLS and CDR2 as YYNGEE. In nucleotides, the CDR3 is TGTGCCAGCAGCGTAGGGGGCGGGACAGGGACTACCAATGAGCAGTTCTTC. It translates to CASSVGGGTGTTNEQFF.

The chain uses TRBV5-1 and TRBJ1-2; 7 bases map to TRBD1. The V gene's germline CDR1 is SGHRS and CDR2 YFSETQ. Losses at the gene ends were 0 bases for V and 3 bases for J; bases not matched to a gene: 2. The CDR3 totals 14 residues. CDR3 nucleotides: TGCGCCAGCAGCTTGGGACAGGGCTACTATGGCTACACCTTC. This translates into CASSLGQGYYGYTF.

The chain has TRBV12-5 and TRBJ2-7; possibly TRBD1 for D (5 bases). Germline CDR1 and CDR2: LGHNT and FRNRAP. The CDR3 is 13 amino acids. Trimming took 1 base from V and 4 from J, leaving 8 bases between them. In DNA form, the CDR3 reads TGTGCTAGTGGTTTGGAGAGACAGTACGAGCAGTACTTC. Its translation: CASGLERQYEQYF.

This chain connects TRBV28 to TRBJ2-2; D might be TRBD1 (6 bases). Germline CDR1 reads MDHEN; CDR2 reads SYDVKM. The CDR3 runs to 13 residues. V was clipped by 10 bases and J by 4 bases, with 13 bases between them. CDR3 in amino acids: CATPNRVTGELFF. DNA of the CDR3: TGTGCCACCCCGAACAGGGTCACCGGGGAGCTGTTTTTT.

This clone turned up a few times. V is TRBV9 and J is TRBJ1-6; no clear D gene. This CDR3 contains 12 residues. V shed 4 bases and J shed 6 bases, with 5 bases lying between them. CDR1 and CDR2 from the germline V gene are SGDLS and YYNGEE. CDR3 nucleotide sequence: TGTGCCAGCAGCTTGAGTAATTCACCCCTCCACTTT. Protein sequence: CASSLSNSPLHF.

This chain connects TRBV10-1 to TRBJ1-5, with D unresolved. The CDR3 covers 16 residues. Germline V gives CDR1 WNHNN, CDR2 SYGVQD (reference sequence). Trimming took 5 bases from V and 1 from J, leaving 15 bases between them. The CDR3 region has the DNA TGCGCCAGCAGTCACCCGGGTCCCTTGAGCAATCAGCCCCAGCATTTT. Translating gives CASSHPGPLSNQPQHF.

V is TRBV5-1 and J is TRBJ2-7; 7 bases align to TRBD1. The J segment lost 1 base and the V segment lost 1 base, leaving 2 bases of the junction unmatched. Germline-derived CDR1 and CDR2 are SGHRS and YFSETQ. There are 14 residues in the CDR3. The CDR3 sequence is CASSLTGESYEQYF. The DNA of the CDR3 is TGCGCCAGCAGCTTGACAGGGGAGTCCTACGAGCAGTACTTC.

V usage is TRBV9 and J usage is TRBJ2-3, with TRBD2 identical over 15 bases. The CDR3 extends over 15 amino acids. Germline loops: CDR1 SGDLS, CDR2 YYNGEE. V dropped 2 bases and J dropped 12; count of bases not matched to a gene: 7. CDR3 region: CASSVFGTSGGRQYF. CDR3 DNA: TGTGCCAGCAGCGTTTTCGGGACTAGCGGGGGGCGACAGTATTTT.

The rearrangement uses TRBV27 and TRBJ2-1, with TRBD1 as a possible D gene (6 bases). Germline CDR1 and CDR2: MNHEY and SMNVEV (reference sequence). The CDR3 has 14 residues. Trimming shortened V by 8 bases and J by 6 bases, and 17 bases separated the two germline ends. The DNA of the CDR3 is TGTGCCAGCCATGATAGACCAGGGGTCAATGAGCAGTTCTTC. Its translation is CASHDRPGVNEQFF.

The V gene is TRBV18, the J gene TRBJ2-7; 9 bases line up with TRBD2. Germline V CDR1 and CDR2: KGHSH, LQKENI. This CDR3 contains 16 residues. J was trimmed by 1 base and V by 6 bases; bases with no gene match: 10. CDR3 nucleotides: TGTGCCAGCTCCCCGCTAGCGGGGCGCCTTTCCTACGAGCAGTACTTC. Translation gives CASSPLAGRLSYEQYF.

This rearrangement joins TRBV15 to TRBJ1-2, with 7 bases identical to TRBD1. Germline CDR1 is LNHNV and CDR2 is YYDKDF (reference sequence). J lost 1 base, V lost 5 bases, and 10 bases had no gene match. The CDR3 runs 16 residues. CDR3: CATSSTGTVINYGYTF. In DNA, the CDR3 is TGTGCCACCAGCTCGACCGGGACAGTTATTAACTATGGCTACACCTTC.

To note about this clone: The identical CDR3 is also encoded by other nucleotide sequences in the sample. The chain is built from TRBV29-1 and TRBJ2-3, with D possibly TRBD2 on 5 matching bases. This CDR3 is built from 11 residues. Looked up from germline, CDR1 is SQVTM and CDR2 is ANQGSEA. Trimming removed 6 bases from V and 4 bases from J, with 8 bases in between. This CDR3 is CSVGGADTQYF. The DNA for the CDR3 is TGCAGCGTCGGAGGAGCAGATACGCAGTATTTT.

The chain is built from TRBV7-6 and TRBJ2-1; 9 bases map to TRBD2. The J segment lost 4 bases and the V segment lost 3 bases, leaving 7 bases of the junction unmatched. CDR3 length equals 16 residues. The germline V gene has CDR1 SGHVS and CDR2 FNYEAQ. CDR3 sequence: CASSLMTSGHYNEQFF. The CDR3 DNA reads TGTGCCAGCAGCTTGATGACTAGCGGTCATTACAATGAGCAGTTCTTC. The entire variable domain, with the rest obtained from reference TRBV7-6 and TRBJ2-1, is as follows: GAGVSQSPRYKVTKRGQDVALRCDPISGHVSLYWYRQALGQGPEFLTYFNYEAQQDKSGLPNDRFSAERPEGSISTLTIQRTEQRDSAMYRCASSLMTSGHYNEQFFGPGTRLTVL.

The chain uses TRBV7-2 and TRBJ2-7, with 7 positions matching TRBD1. CDR1 is SGHTA and CDR2 is FQGNSA in the germline V gene. J was trimmed by 0 bases and V by 1 base; bases with no gene match: 3. The CDR3 contains 15 residues. The CDR3 bases are TGTGCCAGCAGCTTAGAGGGGGCGCCCTCCTACGAGCAGTACTTC. This sequence encodes CASSLEGAPSYEQYF.

The rearrangement links TRBV9 to TRBJ1-2; TRBD1 aligns across 10 bases. J gave up 3 bases and V 0 bases, and 2 bases lay outside the gene matches. In germline, CDR1 is SGDLS, CDR2 YYNGEE. The length of the CDR3 is 15 residues. The CDR3 loop reads CASSVVGTGDYGYTF. CDR3 nucleotides: TGTGCCAGCAGCGTAGTGGGGACAGGGGACTATGGCTACACCTTC.

This chain uses TRBV28 with TRBJ1-2; tentatively, D is TRBD1 (6 bases). Trimming cost V 4 bases and J 3 bases, with 12 bases left between them. The CDR3 runs 14 residues. Germline CDR1 is MDHEN and CDR2 is SYDVKM. Written as DNA, the CDR3 is TGTGCCAGCAGTTCACAGGGATGGGACTATGGCTACACCTTC. Its protein is CASSSQGWDYGYTF.

The V and J genes are TRBV6-5 and TRBJ1-3; D might be TRBD1 (6 bases). With 5 bases removed from V and 4 bases from J, the gap between germline ends came to 12 bases. Per the germline V gene, CDR1 is MNHEY and CDR2 is SVGAGI. The CDR3 runs to 14 residues. This CDR3 is CASSPRQVGNTIYF. The CDR3 DNA reads as TGTGCCAGCAGTCCCCGACAGGTCGGAAACACCATATATTTT.

The chain couples TRBV3-1 (or the pseudogene TRBV3-2) to TRBJ2-1, with D perhaps matching TRBD2 (5 bases). V lost 0 bases to trimming and J lost 2 bases, with 11 bases between them. There are 16 residues in the CDR3. Germline lookup yields CDR1 LGHDT and CDR2 YNNKEL (reference sequence). The CDR3 sequence is CASSQDTRAAYNEQFF. In DNA, the CDR3 is TGTGCCAGCAGCCAAGATACGAGGGCGGCCTACAATGAGCAGTTCTTC.

The CDR3 here is CASSANRNTEAFF. Written as DNA, the CDR3 is TGTGCCAGCTCAGCCAACAGAAACACTGAAGCTTTCTTT. The genes are TRBV18 and TRBJ1-1; D uncertain. V lost 5 bases, J lost 2 bases, and 9 bases lay in between. Germline V gene data show CDR1 as KGHSH and CDR2 as LQKENI. The CDR3 contains 13 residues.